Each of the 17 T cell receptor beta chains below was sequenced from the same sample in a study of blood T cell repertoires in COVID-19. Generated by immunoSEQ multiplex PCR, the TCRdb table keeps only in-frame clones and is missing some. The sample has roughly 500,000 clones, nearly 90% seen once. Sequencing was performed on peripheral blood. The receptors were gathered from a man aged 18-30 years with COVID-19, enrolled during active disease.

The rearrangement uses TRBV6-4 and TRBJ2-1; 14 bases are a match to TRBD2. Germline CDR1 is MRHNA and CDR2 is SNTAGT. The ends lost 3 bases at V and 7 bases at J; junction bases unmatched: 5. The CDR3 length is 16 residues. Here the CDR3 reads CASSEAGTSGSNEQFF. CDR3 sequence (DNA): TGTGCCAGCAGTGAAGCCGGGACTAGCGGGAGTAATGAGCAGTTCTTC.

The chain recombines TRBV12-5 with TRBJ2-1, with 12 positions matching TRBD2. The CDR3 runs to 15 residues. Trimming took 6 bases from V and 9 from J; bases not matched to a gene: 9. Germline loops: CDR1 LGHNT, CDR2 FRNRAP. The chain's CDR3 is CASGPTSGRHGEQFF. Here the CDR3 DNA reads TGTGCTAGTGGCCCAACTAGCGGGAGGCATGGTGAGCAGTTCTTC.

The J gene is TRBJ1-6, the V gene TRBV4-1, with TRBD1 identical over 9 bases. The CDR3 sequence is 14 residues long. Germline assignment: CDR1 MGHRA and CDR2 YSYEKL. Trimming cost V 5 bases and J 9 bases; bases outside gene matches: 5. The CDR3 here is CASSAQGAVSPLHF. CDR3 DNA: TGCGCCAGCAGCGCACAGGGGGCCGTTTCACCCCTCCACTTT.

The gene calls are TRBV19 and TRBJ2-7; 9 positions agree with TRBD1. The CDR3 runs to 15 residues. After removal of 6 bases from V and 0 bases from J, the junction contained 6 bases not matched to a gene. Germline assignment: CDR1 LNHDA and CDR2 SQIVND (reference sequence). This chain's CDR3 is CASRRTGESSYEQYF. The CDR3 DNA follows: TGTGCCAGTAGACGGACAGGGGAAAGCTCCTACGAGCAGTACTTC.

CDR3 sequence (DNA): TGTGCCAGCAGTGAACGGGACAGACCCCTCTATGGCTACACCTTC. Its protein is CASSERDRPLYGYTF. This chain joins TRBV6-1 and TRBJ1-2, with 7 bases lining up with TRBD1. With 2 bases clipped from V and 4 bases from J, the junction kept 7 bases outside the gene matches. The CDR3 runs 15 residues. CDR1 is MNHNS and CDR2 is SASEGT in the germline V gene.

This clone was observed a single time. The chain links TRBV2 to TRBJ2-6, with D possibly being TRBD1 (5 bases). CDR3 size: 16 residues. Germline V CDR1 and CDR2: SNHLY, FYNNEI. V was clipped by 5 bases and J by 0 bases, with 11 bases between them. This chain's CDR3 is CASSLQAASGANVLTF. CDR3 sequence (DNA): TGTGCCAGCAGTCTACAGGCGGCCTCTGGGGCCAACGTCCTGACTTTC.

The rearrangement joins TRBV9 to TRBJ1-4; a weak D match, TRBD1 (6 bases). Trimming removed 2 bases from V and 7 bases from J, with 12 bases in between. The CDR3 has 14 residues. Per the germline V gene, CDR1 is SGDLS and CDR2 is YYNGEE. CDR3 protein: CASSVRGVSEKLFF. CDR3 coding DNA: TGTGCCAGCAGCGTCAGGGGTGTGAGTGAAAAACTGTTTTTT.

The rearrangement links TRBV6-5 to TRBJ2-1; 8 bases align to TRBD2. The CDR3 runs 14 residues. The junction had 10 bases not matched to a gene; V was cut back by 6 bases and J by 9 bases. Germline CDR1 and CDR2: MNHEY and SVGAGI. CDR3 nucleotide sequence: TGTGCCAGCAGCCACGGGGGGGTCAGGGGTGAGCAGTTCTTC. This translates into CASSHGGVRGEQFF.

Of note for this clone: Other DNA sequences in the same sample also yield this CDR3. The CDR3 DNA is TGTGCCTGGAGTGCAGGGTCGGCTGGAAACACCATATATTTT. Protein: CAWSAGSAGNTIYF. The chain is built from TRBV30 and TRBJ1-3; weak D call: TRBD1 (5 bases). V dropped 1 base and J dropped 2 bases, with 9 bases sitting between them. The CDR3 runs to 14 residues. Germline lookup yields CDR1 GTSNPN and CDR2 SVGIG (reference sequence).

The V gene is TRBV6-6, the J gene TRBJ2-1; tentative D call: TRBD2 (5 bases). Per germline, CDR1 MNHNY and CDR2 SVGAGI (reference sequence). The CDR3 has 16 amino acids. V dropped 2 bases and J dropped 8 bases, with 19 bases sitting between them. Written as DNA, the CDR3 is TGTGCCAGCAGTTACCATCCGGAGGCCCCGAGATATGAGCAGTTCTTC. The encoded protein is CASSYHPEAPRYEQFF.

The chain has TRBV28 and TRBJ2-3; no clear D. Germline loops: CDR1 MDHEN, CDR2 SYDVKM. This CDR3 spans 15 amino acids. V lost 8 bases and J 6 bases, leaving 21 bases between the germline ends. The CDR3 here is CASLTATLPGDTQYF. DNA for the CDR3: TGTGCCAGCCTAACGGCCACCCTTCCCGGGGATACGCAGTATTTT.

The gene calls are TRBV20-1 and TRBJ2-1; D unresolved. Trimming took 4 bases from V and 9 from J, leaving 10 bases between them. Germline values: CDR1 DFQATT, CDR2 SNEGSKA (reference sequence). There are 11 residues in the CDR3. CDR3 in DNA: TGCAGTGCTATCGCGTACTTTGAGCAGTTCTTC. It encodes CSAIAYFEQFF.

The J gene is TRBJ1-4, the V gene TRBV5-1, with D uncertain. V lost 3 bases and J 4 bases, leaving 10 bases between the germline ends. The CDR3 consists of 14 residues. CDR1 is SGHRS, CDR2 YFSETQ, per germline. CDR3 DNA sequence: TGCGCCAGCAGCTCCCAAGCGATTAATGAAAAACTGTTTTTT. Translated, it gives CASSSQAINEKLFF.

This clone was observed a few times. The chain couples TRBV19 to TRBJ1-5, with D perhaps matching TRBD1 (5 bases). V lost 6 bases to trimming and J lost 0 bases, with 9 bases between them. Per the germline V gene, CDR1 is LNHDA and CDR2 is SQIVND (reference sequence). The CDR3 consists of 14 residues. CDR3 amino acids: CASSWGTSNQPQHF. The DNA of the CDR3 is TGTGCCAGTAGCTGGGGCACTAGCAATCAGCCCCAGCATTTT.

V is TRBV9 and J is TRBJ2-1; D unclear. From germline, CDR1 is SGDLS and CDR2 YYNGEE. The V end was cut by 0 bases, the J end by 0 bases, with 13 bases between. CDR3 length: 17 residues. The CDR3, as DNA: TGTGCCAGCAGCGTAGCCTTAAGGCGGAGCTCCTACAATGAGCAGTTCTTC. Protein: CASSVALRRSSYNEQFF.

This clone was recorded a few times. The genes are TRBV7-9 and TRBJ2-7, with D perhaps TRBD2 (5 bases). The V gene's germline CDR1 is SEHNR and CDR2 FQNEAQ (reference sequence). V lost 5 bases to trimming and J lost 4 bases, with 12 bases between them. CDR3 size: 13 residues. CDR3 region: CASSPGKAYEQYF. The CDR3 DNA is TGTGCCAGCAGCCCGGGGAAAGCATACGAGCAGTACTTC.

The chain combines TRBV29-1 with TRBJ1-1; D might be TRBD1 (5 bases). The CDR3 runs 12 residues. Germline V gene lookup returns CDR1 SQVTM and CDR2 ANQGSEA. Between the trimmed V and J ends, which lost 6 bases and 6 bases, there was a span of 14 bases. The CDR3 bases are TGCAGCGTAGGGGCCACCGGCGCTGAAGCTTTCTTT. Translated, it gives CSVGATGAEAFF. The whole variable domain, filled in from reference TRBV29-1 and TRBJ1-1, reads SAVISQKPSRDICQRGTSLTIQCQVDSQVTMMFWYRQQPGQSLTLIATANQGSEATYESGFVIDKFPISRPNLTFSTLTVSNMSPEDSSIYLCSVGATGAEAFFGQGTRLTVV.